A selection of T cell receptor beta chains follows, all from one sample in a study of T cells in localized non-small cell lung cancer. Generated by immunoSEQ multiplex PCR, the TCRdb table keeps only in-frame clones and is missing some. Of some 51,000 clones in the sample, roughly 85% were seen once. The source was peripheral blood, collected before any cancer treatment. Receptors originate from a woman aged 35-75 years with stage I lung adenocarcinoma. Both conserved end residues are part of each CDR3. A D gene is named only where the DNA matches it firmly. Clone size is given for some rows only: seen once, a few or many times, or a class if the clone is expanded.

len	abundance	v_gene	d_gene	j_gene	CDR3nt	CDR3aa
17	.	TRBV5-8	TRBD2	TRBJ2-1	TGTGCCAGCAGCTGGACGACTAGCGGGGTCTCCTACAATGAGCAGTTCTTC	CASSWTTSGVSYNEQFF
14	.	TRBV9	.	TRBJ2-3	TGTGCCAGCAGCGGGACTCCTAGCACAGATACGCAGTATTTT	CASSGTPSTDTQYF
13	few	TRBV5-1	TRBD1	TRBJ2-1	TGCGCCAGCAGAGAGACAGGGGGCAATGAGCAGTTCTTC	CASRETGGNEQFF
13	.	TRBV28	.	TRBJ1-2	TGTGCCAGCGGCGGGGGGCATAGCTATGGCTACACCTTC	CASGGGHSYGYTF
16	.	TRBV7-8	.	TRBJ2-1	TGTGCCAGCAGCTTAATCGAACAAGGACAGAACCATGAGCAGTTCTTC	CASSLIEQGQNHEQFF
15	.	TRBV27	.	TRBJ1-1	TGTGCCAGCAGTTCCGGGACCCTCCTGAACACTGAAGCTTTCTTT	CASSSGTLLNTEAFF
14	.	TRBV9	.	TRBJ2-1	TGTGCCAGCAGCGCTGATAAAGACCTCAATGAGCAGTTCTTC	CASSADKDLNEQFF
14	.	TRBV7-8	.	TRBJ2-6	TGTGCCAGCAGCTACGTACAGGGCTCCAACGTCCTGACTTTC	CASSYVQGSNVLTF
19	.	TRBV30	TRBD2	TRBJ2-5	TGTGCCTGGATCGGGGAAGTCGGTTCGAGCGGGGGGTATCGAAAGACCCAGTACTTC	CAWIGEVGSSGGYRKTQYF
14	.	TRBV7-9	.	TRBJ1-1	TGTGCCAGCAGCCCTGGGGACATGAACACTGAAGCTTTCTTT	CASSPGDMNTEAFF
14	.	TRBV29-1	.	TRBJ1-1	TGCAGCGTGAGGGAAGGCGGGTCGAACACTGAAGCTTTCTTT	CSVREGGSNTEAFF
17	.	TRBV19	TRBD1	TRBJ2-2	TGTGCCAGTAGCACTAGACCGGGACAGGGGTTCACCGGGGAGCTGTTTTTT	CASSTRPGQGFTGELFF
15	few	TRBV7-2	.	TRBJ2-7	TGTGCCAGCAGCTTAGCACAGAACCCTGTCTACGAGCAGTACTTC	CASSLAQNPVYEQYF
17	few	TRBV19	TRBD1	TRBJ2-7	TGTGCCAGTAGTATTAAGCCTCCGGGACAGGGAATCTACGAGCAGTACTTC	CASSIKPPGQGIYEQYF
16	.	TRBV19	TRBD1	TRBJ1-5	TGTGCCAGTATTCCCTCGGGACAGGGGATCAATCAGCCCCAGCATTTT	CASIPSGQGINQPQHF
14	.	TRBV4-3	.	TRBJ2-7	TGCGCCAGCAGCCAAGATTGGCGAACCGGGGAGCAGTACTTC	CASSQDWRTGEQYF
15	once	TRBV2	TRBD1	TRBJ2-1	TGTGCCAGCAGTTCCGAGACAGGGAATTACAATGAGCAGTTCTTC	CASSSETGNYNEQFF
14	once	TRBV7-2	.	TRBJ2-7	TGTGCCAGCAGCCCCACTAGTATACCCTACGAGCAGTACTTC	CASSPTSIPYEQYF
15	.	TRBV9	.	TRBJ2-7	TGTGCCAGCAGCGTAGACCTAAGGACGGGCTACGAGCAGTACTTC	CASSVDLRTGYEQYF
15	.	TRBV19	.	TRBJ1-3	TGTGCCAGTAGGCCGGGACCGCCCCACGGAAACACCATATATTTT	CASRPGPPHGNTIYF
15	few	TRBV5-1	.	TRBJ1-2	TGCGCCAGCAGCTTGAATCCGGGGACCATCGGTGGCTACACCTTC	CASSLNPGTIGGYTF
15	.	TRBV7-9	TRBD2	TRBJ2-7	TGTGCCAGCAGCGACCCCGGGACTACTCCCTACGAGCAGTACTTC	CASSDPGTTPYEQYF
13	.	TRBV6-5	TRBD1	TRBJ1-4	TGTGCCAGCAGGACAGGGATACCAGAAAAACTGTTTTTT	CASRTGIPEKLFF
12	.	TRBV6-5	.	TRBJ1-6	TGTGCCAGCAGTTCGCGGGCCCTCCCCCTCCACTTT	CASSSRALPLHF
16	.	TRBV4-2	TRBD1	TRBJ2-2	TGTGCCAGCAGCCAACGGCGGGCAGGGGGCACCGGGGAGCTGTTTTTT	CASSQRRAGGTGELFF
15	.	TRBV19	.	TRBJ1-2	TGTGCCAGTAGTATGAATGGCATCCGTCCGGGCGGCTACACCTTC	CASSMNGIRPGGYTF
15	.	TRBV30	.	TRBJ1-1	TGTGCCTGGAGTGTACGAAACACGAGGAACACTGAAGCTTTCTTT	CAWSVRNTRNTEAFF
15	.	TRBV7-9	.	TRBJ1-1	TGTGCCAGCAGGTCTAATTCCGGGTCGAACACTGAAGCTTTCTTT	CASRSNSGSNTEAFF
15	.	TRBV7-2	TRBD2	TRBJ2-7	TGTGCCAGCAGCCCAAGCGGGGGCGGGGGTTACGAGCAGTACTTC	CASSPSGGGGYEQYF
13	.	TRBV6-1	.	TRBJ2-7	TGTGCCACCCAAGGACACAACTCCTACGAGCAGTACTTC	CATQGHNSYEQYF
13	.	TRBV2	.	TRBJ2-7	TGTGCCAGCAGTAACACAGCTTCCTACGAGCAGTACTTC	CASSNTASYEQYF
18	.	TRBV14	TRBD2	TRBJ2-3	TGTGCCAGCAGCCAACTCCTTTTCGGGGGGGGCGGAACAGATACGCAGTATTTT	CASSQLLFGGGGTDTQYF
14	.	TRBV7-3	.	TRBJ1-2	TGTGCCAGCAGCAACCCGGGACTCCCCGGTGGCTACACCTTC	CASSNPGLPGGYTF
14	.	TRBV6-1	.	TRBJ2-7	TGTGCCAGCAGTAATAGCGGAGGGGGCTACGAGCAGTACTTC	CASSNSGGGYEQYF
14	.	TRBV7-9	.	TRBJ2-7	TGTGCCAGCAGCTTAGATCGGGTAAGCGGCGAGCAGTACTTC	CASSLDRVSGEQYF
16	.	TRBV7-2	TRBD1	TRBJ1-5	TGTGCCAGCAGCGAGCACAGGGGGACTGGCAATCAGCCCCAGCATTTT	CASSEHRGTGNQPQHF
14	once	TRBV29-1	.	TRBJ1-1	TGCAGCGTTCGGAAGGGGACGTTGAACACTGAAGCTTTCTTT	CSVRKGTLNTEAFF
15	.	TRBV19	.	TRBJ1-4	TGTGCCAGTAGTCCCCAGACTGAGCTGGGGGAAAAACTGTTTTTT	CASSPQTELGEKLFF
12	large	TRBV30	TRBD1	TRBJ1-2	TGTGCCTGGAGTTACAGGGGGGATGGCTACACCTTC	CAWSYRGDGYTF
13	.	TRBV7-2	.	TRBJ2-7	TGTGCCAGCAGCTTACCGTCCGGCTACGAGCAGTACTTC	CASSLPSGYEQYF
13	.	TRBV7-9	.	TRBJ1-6	TGTGCCAGCAGCTTAGCGGGGAATTCACCCCTCCACTTT	CASSLAGNSPLHF
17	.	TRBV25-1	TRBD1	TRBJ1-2	TGTGCCAGCAGTGAATCTTACCCGATGACAGGGAACTATGGCTACACCTTC	CASSESYPMTGNYGYTF
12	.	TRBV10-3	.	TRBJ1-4	TGTGCCATCAGCCCCGAGGGTAAAAAACTGTTTTTT	CAISPEGKKLFF
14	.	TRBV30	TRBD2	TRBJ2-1	TGTGCCTGGGCGGGGGGGCAATATTACAATGAGCAGTTCTTC	CAWAGGQYYNEQFF
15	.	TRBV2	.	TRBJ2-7	TGTGCCAGCAGTGCCGGCCAAGGCCCAGTTTTCGAGCAGTACTTC	CASSAGQGPVFEQYF
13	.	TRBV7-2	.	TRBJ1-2	TGTGCCAGCAGCTTACCAGGGTCATATGGCTACACCTTC	CASSLPGSYGYTF
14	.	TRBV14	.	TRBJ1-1	TGTGCCAGCAGCATCAGGACACGGGGGACTGAAGCTTTCTTT	CASSIRTRGTEAFF
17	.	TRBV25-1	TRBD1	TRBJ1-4	TGTGCCAGCAGTGAATATCCCAGGGGGGTAACTAATGAAAAACTGTTTTTT	CASSEYPRGVTNEKLFF
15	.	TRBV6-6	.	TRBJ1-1	TGTGCCAGCAGTCCCTCGGGACACATGAACACTGAAGCTTTCTTT	CASSPSGHMNTEAFF
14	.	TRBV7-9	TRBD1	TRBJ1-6	TGTGCCAGCAGCTTAGGACAGGGGACCTCACCCCTCCACTTT	CASSLGQGTSPLHF
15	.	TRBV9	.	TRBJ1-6	TGTGCCAGCAGCGCCCGTGGTCAGGGAAGATCACCCCTCCACTTT	CASSARGQGRSPLHF
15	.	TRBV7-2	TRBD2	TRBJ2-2	TGTGCCAGCAGGACTAGCGGGGGGGTCACCGGGGAGCTGTTTTTT	CASRTSGGVTGELFF
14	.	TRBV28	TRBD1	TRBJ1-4	TGTGCCAGCAGTTCGACAGGGACTAATGAAAAACTGTTTTTT	CASSSTGTNEKLFF